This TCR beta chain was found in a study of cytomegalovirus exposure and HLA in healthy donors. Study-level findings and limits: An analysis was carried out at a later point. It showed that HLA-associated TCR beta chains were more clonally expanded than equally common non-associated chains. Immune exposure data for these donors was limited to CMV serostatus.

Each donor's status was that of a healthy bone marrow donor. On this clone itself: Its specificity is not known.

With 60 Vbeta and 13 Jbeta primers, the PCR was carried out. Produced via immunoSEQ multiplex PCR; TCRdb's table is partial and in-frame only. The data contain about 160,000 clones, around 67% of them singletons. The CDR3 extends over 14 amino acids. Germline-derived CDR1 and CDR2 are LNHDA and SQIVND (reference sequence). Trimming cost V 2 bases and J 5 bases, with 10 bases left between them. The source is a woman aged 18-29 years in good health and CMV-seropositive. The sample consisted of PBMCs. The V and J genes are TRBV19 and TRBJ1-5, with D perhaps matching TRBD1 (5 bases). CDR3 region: CASSIRQTDQPQHF. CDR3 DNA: TGTGCCAGTAGTATAAGACAGACCGATCAGCCCCAGCATTTT.